The T cell receptor (beta chain) described here comes from a study of neurological immune-mediated disorders (dated by TCRdb to the late 2010s). Concerning the study at large: Of the roughly 34 multiple sclerosis patients, some 31 had relapsing-remitting MS and 3 had secondary progressive MS. Longitudinal samples, technical triplicates and paired sorted CD4+ and CD8+ T-cell subsets, alongside PBMC samples, were included among the approximately 99 TCR-beta libraries. Using UMI-based sequencing, the study compared peripheral blood TCR-beta repertoires from patients with HTLV-I-associated myelopathy (HAM/TSP), patients with multiple sclerosis, and healthy controls. The cohort included approximately 70 subjects: 14 with HAM/TSP, some 34 with multiple sclerosis, and 20 or so healthy controls. The investigation overall reported the following: Expanded clones from different subjects shared no identical CDR3 amino acid sequences, which suggests that TCR-beta repertoires were private in all groups. The MS cluster showed no association with clinical or MRI features, and the authors stated that larger cohorts are needed. TCR clonal expansion was highest in HAM/TSP patients and lowest in MS patients, with MS patients falling below even healthy controls. In phylogenetic analysis, the repertoires of 18 of 34 MS patients grouped into a cluster of related CDR3 sequences, which suggests a possible signature at the repertoire level.

For unsorted PBMC libraries, 2 million PBMCs were used after storage in RNAlater at -80 degrees C until RNA extraction. The multiple sclerosis patients were enrolled in a US clinical protocol that used magnetic resonance imaging to evaluate disease progression. Peripheral blood was subjected to Ficoll-Hypaque density gradient centrifugation to isolate PBMCs, which were then cryopreserved in liquid nitrogen. cDNA synthesis used template-switch 5'RACE with a primer carrying a 10-nucleotide random unique molecular identifier tagging each TCR transcript. Over 170 million TCR-beta sequences, covering 15-18 subjects, were produced in each sequencing run. Total RNA was extracted with the RNeasy kit. The KAPA Real-time Library Amplification kit was used to amplify TCR-beta VDJ regions with primers for the TCR constant region and the 5'RACE anchor. Sample indexes and Illumina adaptors were added in a first PCR, after which library yield was increased in a second PCR. After purification with Ampure beads, the TCR product of roughly 650 bp was size-selected on a 2% E-gel SizeSelection system. Before pooling, libraries had their quality checked on a Bioanalyzer, their concentration measured with Qubit, and their quantity determined with the Kapa Library Quantification kit. Libraries were sequenced paired-end 2 x 150 bp on an Illumina HiSeq 2500. To increase sequence diversity, about 25-31% phiX was spiked into each library pool. For the original study's pipeline: The quality-filtered reads were processed with the UMI-based MiGEC pipeline, whose error correction step removed more than 85% of the raw TCR sequences. VDJ genes were aligned to IMGT germline references, and clonotypes were defined by unique CDR3 amino acid sequence plus V-J genes. Clonal expansion, Shannon diversity and CDR3 relatedness were evaluated with VDJtools (CalcPairwiseDistances, ClusterSamples), while phylogenetic trees were built in CLCbio workbench. Expanded clones were defined as having at least 8 unique UMIs, based on coefficient-of-variation modelling across technical triplicates. The public reads were run again by TCRdb, first through fastp at Q25 and then through MiXCR, and only productive beta chains were kept. Rows are combined by CDR3 protein, so each entry shows the most common genes and DNA. The V and J calls and clone size come from TCRdb's table, not from the authors' own analysis. The sample table lists tens of thousands of distinct CDR3 sequences, around 3.7% of them with a count of one. The ten most abundant clones make up roughly 3.7% of the sample.

The V end loses 1 base and the J end loses 2 bases, and a stretch of 5 bases separates them. The CDR3 contains 13 residues, cysteine and phenylalanine counted. Only CDR3 DNA is held: 39 bases, read in frame from base 1. For CDR1 and CDR2, the germline V gene (reference sequence) lists SEHNR and FQNEAQ. This clonotype appeared many times. The antigen it binds to is not known. No base quality values were provided; no much bigger clone lies one nucleotide off. The V and J segments used are TRBV7-9 and TRBJ1-1; no D gene call is confident. Source material: PBMCs. The TCR was taken from a man in his forties with multiple sclerosis. The DNA reads as follows: TGTGCCAGCAGCTTAGACACAAACACTGAAGCTTTCTTT. Its protein is CASSLDTNTEAFF.